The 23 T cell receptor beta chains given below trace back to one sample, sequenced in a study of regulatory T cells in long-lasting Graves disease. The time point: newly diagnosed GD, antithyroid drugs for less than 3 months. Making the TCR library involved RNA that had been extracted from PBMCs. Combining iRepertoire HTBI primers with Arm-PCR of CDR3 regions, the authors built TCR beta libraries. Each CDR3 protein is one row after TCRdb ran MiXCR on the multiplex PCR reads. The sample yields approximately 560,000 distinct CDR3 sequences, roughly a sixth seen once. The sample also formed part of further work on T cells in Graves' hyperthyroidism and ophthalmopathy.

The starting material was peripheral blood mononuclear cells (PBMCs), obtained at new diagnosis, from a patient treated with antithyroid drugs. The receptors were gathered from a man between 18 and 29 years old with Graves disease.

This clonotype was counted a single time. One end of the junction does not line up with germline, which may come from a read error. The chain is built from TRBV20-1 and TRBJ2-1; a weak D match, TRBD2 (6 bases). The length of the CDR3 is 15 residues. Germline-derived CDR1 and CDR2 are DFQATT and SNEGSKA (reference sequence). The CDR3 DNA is TGCGGTGCTAGAGGTTATACGGGAGAGGTTAATGAGCAGTTCTTC. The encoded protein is CGARGYTGEVNEQFF.

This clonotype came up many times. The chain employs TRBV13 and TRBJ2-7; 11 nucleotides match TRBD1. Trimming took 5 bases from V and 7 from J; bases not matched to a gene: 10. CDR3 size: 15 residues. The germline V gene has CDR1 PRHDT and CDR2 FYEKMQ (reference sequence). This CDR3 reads CASSLRTGGKGEQYF. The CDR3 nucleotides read TGTGCCAGCAGCCTCCGGACAGGGGGCAAGGGGGAGCAGTACTTC.

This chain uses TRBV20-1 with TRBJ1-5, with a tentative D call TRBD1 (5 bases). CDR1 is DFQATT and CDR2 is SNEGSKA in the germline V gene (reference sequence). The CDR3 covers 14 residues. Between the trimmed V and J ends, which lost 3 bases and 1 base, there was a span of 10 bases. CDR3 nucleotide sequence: TGCAGTGCTAGTATAAAGGGGAGCAATCAGCCCCAGCATTTT. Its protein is CSASIKGSNQPQHF.

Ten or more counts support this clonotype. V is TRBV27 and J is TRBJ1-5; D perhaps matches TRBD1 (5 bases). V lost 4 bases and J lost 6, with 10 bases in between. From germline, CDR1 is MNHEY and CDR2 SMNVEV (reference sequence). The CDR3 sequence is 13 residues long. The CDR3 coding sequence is TGTGCCAGCAGTTGGGGTACAGGTCAGCCCCAGCATTTT. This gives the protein CASSWGTGQPQHF.

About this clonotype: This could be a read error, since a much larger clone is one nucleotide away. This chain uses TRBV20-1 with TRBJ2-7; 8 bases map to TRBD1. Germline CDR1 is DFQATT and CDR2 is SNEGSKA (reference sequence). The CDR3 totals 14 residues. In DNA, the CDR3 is TGCATTACTAGACAGGGGATTAGCTCCTACGAGCAGTACTTC. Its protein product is CITRQGISSYEQYF.

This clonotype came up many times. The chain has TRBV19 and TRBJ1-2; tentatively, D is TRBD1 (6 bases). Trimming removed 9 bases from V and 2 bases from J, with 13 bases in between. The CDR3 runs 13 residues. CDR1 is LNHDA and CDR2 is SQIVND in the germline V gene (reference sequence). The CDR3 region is CASSIQGNYGYTF. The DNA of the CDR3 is TGTGCCAGCAGCATCCAGGGGAACTATGGCTACACCTTC.

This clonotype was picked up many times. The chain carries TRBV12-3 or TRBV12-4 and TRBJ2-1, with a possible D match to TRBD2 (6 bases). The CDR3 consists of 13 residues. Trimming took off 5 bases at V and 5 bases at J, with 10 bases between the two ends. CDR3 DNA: TGTGCCAGCAGTGAGGGACTTAACAATGAGCAGTTCTTC. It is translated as CASSEGLNNEQFF.

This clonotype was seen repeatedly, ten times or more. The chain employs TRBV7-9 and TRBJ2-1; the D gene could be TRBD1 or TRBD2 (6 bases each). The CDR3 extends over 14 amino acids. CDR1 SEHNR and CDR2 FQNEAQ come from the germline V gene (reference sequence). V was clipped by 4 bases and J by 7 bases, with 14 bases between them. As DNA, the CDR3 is TGTGCCAGCAGCTCCCTTCGAGGGGGGAATGAGCAGTTCTTC. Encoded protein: CASSSLRGGNEQFF.

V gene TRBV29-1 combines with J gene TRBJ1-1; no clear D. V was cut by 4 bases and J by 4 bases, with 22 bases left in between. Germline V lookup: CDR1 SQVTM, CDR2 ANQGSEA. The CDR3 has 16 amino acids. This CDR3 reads CSVVGGRRSAATEAFF. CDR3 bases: TGCAGCGTTGTGGGCGGTCGGCGGTCCGCGGCCACTGAAGCTTTCTTT.

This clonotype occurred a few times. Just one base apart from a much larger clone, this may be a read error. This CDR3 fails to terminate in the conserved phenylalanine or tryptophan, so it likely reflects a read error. The CDR3 region is CASSSGGVTEAFL. In DNA, the CDR3 is TGTGCCAGCAGTTCGGGAGGGGTTACTGAAGCTTTCCTT. This chain joins TRBV12-3 or TRBV12-4 and TRBJ1-1, with a tentative D call TRBD1 (5 bases). The CDR3 sequence is 13 residues long. Trimming shortened V by 4 bases and J by 5 bases, and 11 bases separated the two germline ends.

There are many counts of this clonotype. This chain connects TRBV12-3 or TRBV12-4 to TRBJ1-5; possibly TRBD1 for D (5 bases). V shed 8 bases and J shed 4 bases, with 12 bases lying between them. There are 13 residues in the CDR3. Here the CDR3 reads CASGSGLNQPQHF. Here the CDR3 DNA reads TGTGCCAGCGGGTCGGGACTTAATCAGCCCCAGCATTTT.

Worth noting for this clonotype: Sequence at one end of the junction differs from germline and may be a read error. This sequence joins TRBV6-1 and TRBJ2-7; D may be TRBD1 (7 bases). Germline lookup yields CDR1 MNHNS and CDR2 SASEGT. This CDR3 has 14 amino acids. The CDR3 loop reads CAGRGWGAGNEQYF. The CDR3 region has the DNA TGTGCCGGCAGGGGGTGGGGGGCCGGGAACGAGCAGTACTTC.

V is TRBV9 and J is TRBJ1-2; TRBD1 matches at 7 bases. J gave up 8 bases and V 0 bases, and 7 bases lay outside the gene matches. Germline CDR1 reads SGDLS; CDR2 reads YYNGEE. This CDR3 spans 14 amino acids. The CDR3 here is CASSVAGAGGGYTF. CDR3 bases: TGTGCCAGCAGCGTAGCTGGTGCAGGGGGAGGCTACACCTTC. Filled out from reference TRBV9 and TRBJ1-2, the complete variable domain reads DSGVTQTPKHLITATGQRVTLRCSPRSGDLSVYWYQQSLDQGLQFLIQYYNGEERAKGNILERFSAQQFPDLHSELNLSSLELGDSALYFCASSVAGAGGGYTFGSGTRLTVV.

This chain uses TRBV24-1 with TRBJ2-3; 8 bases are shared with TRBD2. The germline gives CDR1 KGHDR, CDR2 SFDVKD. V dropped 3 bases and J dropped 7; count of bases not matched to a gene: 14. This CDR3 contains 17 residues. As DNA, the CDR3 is TGTGCCACCAGTGATGATGCCGGGACTAGGGGTTTAAATACGCAGTATTTT. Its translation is CATSDDAGTRGLNTQYF.

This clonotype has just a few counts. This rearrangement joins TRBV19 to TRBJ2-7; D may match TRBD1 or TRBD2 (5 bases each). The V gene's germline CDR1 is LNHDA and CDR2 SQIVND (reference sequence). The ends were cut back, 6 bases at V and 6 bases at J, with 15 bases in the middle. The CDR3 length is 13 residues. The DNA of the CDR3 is TGTGCCAGTAGATACGGGACCGTGGGCGAGCAGTACTTC. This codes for CASRYGTVGEQYF.

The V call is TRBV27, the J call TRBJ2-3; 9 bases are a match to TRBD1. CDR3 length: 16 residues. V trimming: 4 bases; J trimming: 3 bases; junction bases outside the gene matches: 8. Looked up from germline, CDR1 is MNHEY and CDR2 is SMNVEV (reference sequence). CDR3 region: CASSSRTGEMTDTQYF. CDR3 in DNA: TGTGCCAGCAGTTCCAGGACAGGGGAGATGACAGATACGCAGTATTTT.

In DNA, the CDR3 is TGTGCCAGCAGTTTAGTCGGGGCTTGGGGCGACGAGCAGTACTTC. Encoded protein: CASSLVGAWGDEQYF. This chain uses TRBV27 with TRBJ2-7, with D perhaps being TRBD1 or TRBD2 (5 bases each). Germline CDR1 reads MNHEY; CDR2 reads SMNVEV (reference sequence). The CDR3 has 15 amino acids. The V end lost 2 bases, the J end lost 5 bases, and 16 bases lay between the germline ends.

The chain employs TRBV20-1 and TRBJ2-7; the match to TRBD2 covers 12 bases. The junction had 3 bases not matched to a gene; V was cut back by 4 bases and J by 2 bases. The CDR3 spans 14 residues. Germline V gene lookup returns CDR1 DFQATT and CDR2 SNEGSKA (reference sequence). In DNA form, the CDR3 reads TGCAGTGCTATACGGACTAGCGGGACCTACGAGCAGTACTTC. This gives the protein CSAIRTSGTYEQYF.

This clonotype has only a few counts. CDR3 sequence (DNA): TGTGCCAGCAGCCAAGAGGTCAGGGGCACTGAAGCTTTCTTT. Encoded protein: CASSQEVRGTEAFF. This chain connects TRBV14 to TRBJ1-1, with D possibly being TRBD1 (6 bases). Trimming took 0 bases from V and 4 from J, leaving 9 bases between them. The CDR3 runs to 14 residues. Germline CDR1 SGHDN, CDR2 FVKESK. The variable domain in full, completed from reference TRBV14 and TRBJ1-1, reads EAGVTQFPSHSVIEKGQTVTLRCDPISGHDNLYWYRRVMGKEIKFLLHFVKESKQDESGMPNNRFLAERTGGTYSTLKVQPAELEDSGVYFCASSQEVRGTEAFFGQGTRLTVV.

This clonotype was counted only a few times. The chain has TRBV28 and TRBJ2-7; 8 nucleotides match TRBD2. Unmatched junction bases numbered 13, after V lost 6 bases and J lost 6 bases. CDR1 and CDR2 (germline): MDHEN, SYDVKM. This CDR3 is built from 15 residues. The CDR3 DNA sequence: TGTGCCAGCAGCACACCCGGGACTAGTTCGGGCGAGCAGTACTTC. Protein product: CASSTPGTSSGEQYF.

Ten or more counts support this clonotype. CDR3 protein: CASTQGQGPYNEQFF. DNA of the CDR3: TGTGCCAGCACCCAGGGACAGGGGCCATACAATGAGCAGTTCTTC. The gene calls are TRBV16 and TRBJ2-1; 10 bases line up with TRBD1. CDR3 size: 15 residues. Germline CDR1 reads KGHSY; CDR2 reads FQNENV. The V segment lost 7 bases and the J segment 4 bases; nucleotides outside the gene matches: 7.

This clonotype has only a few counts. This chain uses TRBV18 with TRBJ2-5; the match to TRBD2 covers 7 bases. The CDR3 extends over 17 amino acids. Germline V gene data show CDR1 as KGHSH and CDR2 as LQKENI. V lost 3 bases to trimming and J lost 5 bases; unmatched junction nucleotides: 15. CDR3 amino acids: CASSPLPTSVSGETQYF. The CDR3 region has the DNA TGTGCCAGCTCACCCCTACCCACTAGCGTCTCCGGGGAGACCCAGTACTTC.

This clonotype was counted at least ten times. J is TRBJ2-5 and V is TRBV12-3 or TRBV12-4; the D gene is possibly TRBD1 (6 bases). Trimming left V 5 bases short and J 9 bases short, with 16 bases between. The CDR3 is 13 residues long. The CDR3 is CASSRTVSSPQYF. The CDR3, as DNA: TGTGCCAGCAGTCGGACAGTTTCCAGCCCCCAGTACTTC.